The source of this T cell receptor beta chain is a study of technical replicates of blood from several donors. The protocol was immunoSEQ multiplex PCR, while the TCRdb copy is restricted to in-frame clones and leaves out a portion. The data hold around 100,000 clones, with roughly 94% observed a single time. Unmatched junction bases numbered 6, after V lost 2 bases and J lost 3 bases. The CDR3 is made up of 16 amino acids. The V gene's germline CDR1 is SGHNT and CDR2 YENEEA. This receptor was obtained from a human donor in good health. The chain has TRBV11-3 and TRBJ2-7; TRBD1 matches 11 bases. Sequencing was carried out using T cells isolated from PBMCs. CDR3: CASSLPSGTGGYEQYF. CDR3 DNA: TGTGCCAGCAGCTTACCCTCTGGGACAGGGGGCTACGAGCAGTACTTC.